This TCR beta chain was found in a study of blood T cell repertoires in COVID-19. For the study at large: The United States, Italy and Spain were the sources of the acute and convalescent COVID-19 samples.

Here immunoSEQ multiplex PCR was the method, and the copy in TCRdb shows in-frame clones only, minus some. The sample includes 90,000 to 150,000 clones, less than 90% of them seen just once. Germline V gene lookup returns CDR1 SNHLY and CDR2 FYNNEI. V gave up 5 bases and J gave up 1 base; unmatched junction bases: 7. CDR3 length equals 16 residues. This clone is a singleton in its sample. The source material was peripheral blood. The chain uses TRBV2 and TRBJ1-5, with 8 nucleotides matching TRBD1. This sequence was found in a man aged 80 or over with acute or convalescent COVID-19. As DNA, the CDR3 is TGTGCCAGCAGTCCACCTGGACAGGGCAGCAATCAGCCCCAGCATTTT. As protein: CASSPPGQGSNQPQHF.